This T cell receptor beta chain was documented in a study of vaccination effects on CD4 cells after COVID-19. Whole-study context: Median timing of post-vaccine samples was 72 days after the second dose.

This clone was picked up a small number of times. The antigen is unknown. Some clones are missing from TCRdb's copy, which holds only in-frame ones; the method was immunoSEQ multiplex PCR. The profile covers 25,000 to 30,000 clones, with 60% to 75% appearing a single time and about a sixth taken by the ten largest. Study findings and constraints: At late timepoints after vaccination, vaccine- and infection-induced clones shrank markedly.

Using viral peptide pools, the ViraFEST assay grew out antigen-specific CD4+ T cells prior to sequencing. After less than 11 days in culture, the CD4+ T cells were isolated. Participants were vaccinated with two doses of either the BNT162b2 or mRNA-1273 vaccine. The trim removed 3 bases at V and 8 bases at J, leaving 7 bases unmatched. The CDR3 totals 15 residues. Germline V gene sequence: CDR1 SGHRS, CDR2 YFSETQ. The chain recombines TRBV5-1 with TRBJ2-2; 10 bases fit TRBD2. This TCR came from a human donor who received a COVID-19 vaccine. The input for sequencing was CD4+ T cells from PBMCs cultured with HCoV-OC43 spike peptides, taken after COVID-19 vaccination. The subset denotes: HCoV-OC43 spike overlapping peptide pool stimulation. Here the CDR3 reads CASSSAASGSGELFF. The CDR3 DNA reads TGCGCCAGCAGCTCGGCGGCTAGCGGGAGTGGGGAGCTGTTTTTT.